This entry is about one T cell receptor (beta chain). This record belongs to a study of blood T cell repertoires in COVID-19. Overall study: Samples representing acute and convalescent COVID-19 were sourced from the United States, Italy and Spain.

Original processing methods: From reference gene primer amplification, estimates of nucleated cell counts were derived. Sequenced by immunoSEQ multiplex PCR; TCRdb stores in-frame clones only, minus some. The DNA was the basis for D and trimming; V, J and clone size are from that table. Here the sample spans 120,000 to 150,000 clones, roughly 89% being singletons. V was cut by 6 bases and J by 6 bases, with 17 bases left in between. Germline values: CDR1 SQVTM, CDR2 ANQGSEA. The CDR3 extends over 14 amino acids. The chain combines TRBV29-1 with TRBJ1-4; D may be TRBD1 (5 bases). The sample was peripheral blood. The sequence came from a human donor in a cohort sampled during active COVID-19. Written as DNA, the CDR3 is TGCAGCGTAGCTATCAGGGCAGGCGATGAAAAACTGTTTTTT. Translated: CSVAIRAGDEKLFF.